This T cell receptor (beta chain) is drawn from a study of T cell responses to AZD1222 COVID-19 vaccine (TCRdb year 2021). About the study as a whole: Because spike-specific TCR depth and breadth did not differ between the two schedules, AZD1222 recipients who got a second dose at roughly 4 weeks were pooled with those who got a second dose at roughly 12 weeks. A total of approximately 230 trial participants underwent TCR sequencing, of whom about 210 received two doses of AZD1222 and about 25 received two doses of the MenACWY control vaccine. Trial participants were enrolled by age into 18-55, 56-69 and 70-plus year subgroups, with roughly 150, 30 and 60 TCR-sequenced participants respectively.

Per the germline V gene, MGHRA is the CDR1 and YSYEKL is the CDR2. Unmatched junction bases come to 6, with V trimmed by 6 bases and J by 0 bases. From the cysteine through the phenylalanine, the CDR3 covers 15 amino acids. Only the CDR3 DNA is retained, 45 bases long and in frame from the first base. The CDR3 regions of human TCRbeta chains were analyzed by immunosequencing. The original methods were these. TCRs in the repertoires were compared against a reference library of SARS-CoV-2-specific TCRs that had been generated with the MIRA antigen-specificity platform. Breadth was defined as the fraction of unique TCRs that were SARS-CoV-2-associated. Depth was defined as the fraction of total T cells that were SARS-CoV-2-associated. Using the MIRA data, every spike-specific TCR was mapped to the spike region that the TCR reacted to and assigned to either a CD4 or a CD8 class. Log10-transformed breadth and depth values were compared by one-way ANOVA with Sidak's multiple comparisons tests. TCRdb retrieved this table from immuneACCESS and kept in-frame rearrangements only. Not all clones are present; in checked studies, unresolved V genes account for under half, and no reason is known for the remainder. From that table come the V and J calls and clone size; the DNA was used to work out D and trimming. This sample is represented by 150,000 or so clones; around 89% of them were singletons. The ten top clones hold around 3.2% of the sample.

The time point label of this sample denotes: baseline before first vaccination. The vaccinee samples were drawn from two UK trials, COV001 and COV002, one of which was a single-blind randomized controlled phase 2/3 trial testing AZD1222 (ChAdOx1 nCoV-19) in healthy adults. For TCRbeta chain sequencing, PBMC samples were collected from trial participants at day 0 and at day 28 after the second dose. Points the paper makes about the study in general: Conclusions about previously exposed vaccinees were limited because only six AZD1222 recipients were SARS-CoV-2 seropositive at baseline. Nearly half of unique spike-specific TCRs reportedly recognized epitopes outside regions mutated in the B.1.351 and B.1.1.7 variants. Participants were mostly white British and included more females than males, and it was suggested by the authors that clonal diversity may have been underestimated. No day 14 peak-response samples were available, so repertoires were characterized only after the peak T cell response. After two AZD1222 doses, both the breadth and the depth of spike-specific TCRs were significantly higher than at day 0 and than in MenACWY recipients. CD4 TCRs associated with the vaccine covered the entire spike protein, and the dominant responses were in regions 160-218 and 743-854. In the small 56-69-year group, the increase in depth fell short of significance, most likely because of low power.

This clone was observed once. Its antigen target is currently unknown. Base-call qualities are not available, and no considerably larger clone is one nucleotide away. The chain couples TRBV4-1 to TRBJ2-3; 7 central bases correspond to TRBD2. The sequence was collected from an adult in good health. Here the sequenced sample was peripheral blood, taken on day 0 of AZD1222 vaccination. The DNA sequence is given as TGCGCCAGCAGACCAGCGGGGCAAAGCACAGATACGCAGTATTTT. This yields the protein CASRPAGQSTDTQYF.